This T cell receptor (beta chain) is drawn from a study of tumor-infiltrating lymphocytes in primary liver carcinoma. Study-level background: The patient population consisted of men and women between 30 and 69 years of age.

This clonotype was recorded at least ten times. They got blood RNA out of unsorted whole blood and also pulled out germline DNA. Starting material of around 460 ng total RNA yielded TCR beta cDNA via a constant-region primer. Generation of the TCR beta libraries relied on three nested multiplex PCR rounds using slightly modified ARM-PCR. The first two PCR rounds used TRBV1-TRBV30 forward primers with a C-beta reverse primer, around 10 cycles each. One entry per CDR3 protein, called by TCRdb with MiXCR from the multiplex PCR reads. This sample has approximately 210,000 distinct CDR3 sequences; approximately 65% occur once, and the top ten carry roughly 6.4%. The V end lost 2 bases, the J end lost 12 bases, and 16 bases lay between the germline ends. The CDR3 length is 13 residues.

This TCR derives from an older woman with primary liver carcinoma and hepatitis B virus infection. The V gene is TRBV12-3 or TRBV12-4, the J gene TRBJ1-1, with D maybe TRBD1 (6 bases). Sequenced material: peripheral blood. Written as DNA, the CDR3 is TGTGCCAGCAGTTTAAACAGGGATACCCGCCCTTTCTTT. It translates to CASSLNRDTRPFF.